This paragraph reports one TCR beta chain. With 5 bases clipped from V and 1 base from J, the junction kept 4 bases outside the gene matches. From germline, CDR1 is MNHEY and CDR2 SMNVEV (reference sequence). The CDR3 length is 15 residues. Universal primer sites and UMIs were introduced during 5'RACE template-switching synthesis of TCR cDNA. TCRdb re-analysed the 5' RACE reads in MiXCR, keeping a single row per CDR3 protein. This table holds some 290,000 distinct CDR3 sequences, about 10% found once. The sample originates from a study of T cells after yellow fever vaccination. The sample in question was CD4+ T cells sorted from PBMCs, obtained 45 days after the yellow fever booster vaccination. V gene TRBV27 combines with J gene TRBJ1-5; 8 bases fit TRBD1. This receptor was taken from a man aged 18 to 30 who received the YFV17D yellow fever vaccine. This chain's CDR3 is CASSRTGPSNQPQHF. CDR3 sequence (DNA): TGTGCCAGCAGTCGGACAGGGCCCAGCAATCAGCCCCAGCATTTT.